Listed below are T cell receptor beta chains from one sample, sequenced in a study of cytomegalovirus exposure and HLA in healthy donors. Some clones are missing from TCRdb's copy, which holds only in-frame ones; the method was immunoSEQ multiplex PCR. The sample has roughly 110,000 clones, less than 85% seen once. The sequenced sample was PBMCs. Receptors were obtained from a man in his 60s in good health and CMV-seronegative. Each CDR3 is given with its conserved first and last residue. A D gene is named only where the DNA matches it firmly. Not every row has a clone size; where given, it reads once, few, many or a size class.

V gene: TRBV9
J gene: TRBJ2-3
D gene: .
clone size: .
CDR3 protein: CASSVGGWTGSDTQYF
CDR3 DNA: TGTGCCAGCAGCGTGGGCGGTTGGACGGGGTCAGATACGCAGTATTTT

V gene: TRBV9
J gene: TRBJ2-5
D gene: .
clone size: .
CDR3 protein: CASSANRGWGTLPETQYF
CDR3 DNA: TGTGCCAGCAGCGCAAACCGGGGGTGGGGGACTCTCCCCGAGACCCAGTACTTC

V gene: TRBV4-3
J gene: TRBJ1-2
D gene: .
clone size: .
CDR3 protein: CASSQDRAQASGYTF
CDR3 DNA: TGCGCCAGCAGCCAAGATAGGGCACAGGCATCTGGCTACACCTTC

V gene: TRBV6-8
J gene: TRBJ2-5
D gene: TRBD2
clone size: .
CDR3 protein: CASRNGREGETQYF
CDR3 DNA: TGTGCCAGCAGGAACGGGAGGGAGGGAGAGACCCAGTACTTC

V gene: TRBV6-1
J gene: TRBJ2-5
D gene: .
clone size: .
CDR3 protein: CASLSQSIQETQYF
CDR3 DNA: TGTGCCAGCCTCTCTCAGTCAATCCAAGAGACCCAGTACTTC

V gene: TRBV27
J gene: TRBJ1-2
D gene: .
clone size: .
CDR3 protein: CASSSERGTFLQANYGYTF
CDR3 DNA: TGTGCCAGCAGTTCTGAAAGGGGAACTTTTCTTCAAGCTAACTATGGCTACACCTTC

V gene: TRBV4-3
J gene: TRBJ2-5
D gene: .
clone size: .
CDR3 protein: CASSQVGRGEETQYF
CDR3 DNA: TGCGCCAGCAGCCAAGTGGGGAGGGGGGAAGAGACCCAGTACTTC

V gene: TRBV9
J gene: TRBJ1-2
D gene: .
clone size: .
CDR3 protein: CASSVGRTNYGYTF
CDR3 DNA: TGTGCCAGCAGCGTAGGCAGAACAAACTATGGCTACACCTTC

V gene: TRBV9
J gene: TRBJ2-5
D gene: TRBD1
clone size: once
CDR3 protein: CASSPDRALETQYF
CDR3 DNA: TGTGCCAGCAGCCCGGACAGGGCTCTGGAGACCCAGTACTTC

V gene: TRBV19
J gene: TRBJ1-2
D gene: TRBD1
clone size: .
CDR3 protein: CASSKGQNYGYTF
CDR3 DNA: TGTGCCAGTAGTAAGGGACAGAACTATGGCTACACCTTC

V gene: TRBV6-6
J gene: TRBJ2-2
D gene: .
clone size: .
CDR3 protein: CASSYLGAGGELFF
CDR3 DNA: TGTGCCAGCAGTTACTTGGGGGCCGGCGGGGAGCTGTTTTTT

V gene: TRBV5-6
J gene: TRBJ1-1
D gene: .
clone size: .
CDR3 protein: CASSSSPDRPNTEAFF
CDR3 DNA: TGTGCCAGCAGCTCCTCCCCCGACAGGCCCAACACTGAAGCTTTCTTT

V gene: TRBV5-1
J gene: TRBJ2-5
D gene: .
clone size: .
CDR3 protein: CASAGNQETQYF
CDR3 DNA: TGCGCCAGCGCCGGGAACCAAGAGACCCAGTACTTC

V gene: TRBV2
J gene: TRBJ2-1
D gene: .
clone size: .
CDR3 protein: CASSVPLAYEQFF
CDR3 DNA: TGTGCCAGCAGTGTCCCACTTGCGTATGAGCAGTTCTTC

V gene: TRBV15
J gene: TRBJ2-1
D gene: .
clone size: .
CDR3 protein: CATSSRGPTRNEQFF
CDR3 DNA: TGTGCCACCAGCAGCAGGGGTCCCACGAGGAATGAGCAGTTCTTC

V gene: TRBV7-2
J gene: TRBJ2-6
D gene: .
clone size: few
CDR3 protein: CASSRQLSGANVLTF
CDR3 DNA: TGTGCCAGCAGCCGACAGCTCTCTGGGGCCAACGTCCTGACTTTC

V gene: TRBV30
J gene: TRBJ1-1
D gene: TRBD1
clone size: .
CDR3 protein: CAWSGQGRTEAFF
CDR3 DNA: TGTGCCTGGAGTGGACAGGGAAGGACTGAAGCTTTCTTT

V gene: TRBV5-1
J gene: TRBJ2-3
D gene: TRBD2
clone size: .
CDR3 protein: CASSLIAGGGGGTDTQYF
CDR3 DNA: TGCGCCAGCAGCTTGATAGCGGGGGGTGGAGGTGGCACAGATACGCAGTATTTT

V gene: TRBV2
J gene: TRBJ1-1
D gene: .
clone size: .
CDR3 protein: CASHQMQGNSEAFF
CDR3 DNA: TGTGCCAGCCATCAGATGCAGGGGAACTCCGAAGCTTTCTTT

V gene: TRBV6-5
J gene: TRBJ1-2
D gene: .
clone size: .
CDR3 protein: CASSRTANYGYTF
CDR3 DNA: TGTGCCAGCAGTAGGACAGCTAACTATGGCTACACCTTC

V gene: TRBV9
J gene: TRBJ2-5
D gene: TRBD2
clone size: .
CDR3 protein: CASSVEGGGAGETQYF
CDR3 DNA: TGTGCCAGCAGCGTAGAGGGCGGGGGGGCGGGAGAGACCCAGTACTTC

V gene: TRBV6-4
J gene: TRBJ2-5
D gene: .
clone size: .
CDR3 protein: CASSLTTGETQYF
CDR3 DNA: TGTGCCAGCAGTTTGACGACAGGAGAGACCCAGTACTTC

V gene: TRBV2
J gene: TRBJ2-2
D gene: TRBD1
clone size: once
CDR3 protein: CASNRQGANTGELFF
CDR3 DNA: TGTGCCAGCAACAGACAGGGGGCGAACACCGGGGAGCTGTTTTTT

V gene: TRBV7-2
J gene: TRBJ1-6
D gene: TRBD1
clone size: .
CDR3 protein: CASSPADRGNSPLHF
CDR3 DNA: TGTGCCAGCAGCCCCGCAGACAGGGGGAATTCACCCCTCCACTTT

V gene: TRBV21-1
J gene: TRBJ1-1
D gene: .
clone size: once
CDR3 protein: CASSRQVSTEAFF
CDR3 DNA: TGTGCCAGCAGCCGACAGGTATCCACTGAAGCTTTCTTT

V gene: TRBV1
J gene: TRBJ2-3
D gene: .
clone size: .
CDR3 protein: CTSNMRAGDTQYF
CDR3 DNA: TGCACCAGCAATATGCGGGCGGGGGATACGCAGTATTTT

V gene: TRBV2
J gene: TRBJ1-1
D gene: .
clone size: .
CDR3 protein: CASSARPENTEAFF
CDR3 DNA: TGTGCCAGCAGTGCTAGGCCAGAGAACACTGAAGCTTTCTTT